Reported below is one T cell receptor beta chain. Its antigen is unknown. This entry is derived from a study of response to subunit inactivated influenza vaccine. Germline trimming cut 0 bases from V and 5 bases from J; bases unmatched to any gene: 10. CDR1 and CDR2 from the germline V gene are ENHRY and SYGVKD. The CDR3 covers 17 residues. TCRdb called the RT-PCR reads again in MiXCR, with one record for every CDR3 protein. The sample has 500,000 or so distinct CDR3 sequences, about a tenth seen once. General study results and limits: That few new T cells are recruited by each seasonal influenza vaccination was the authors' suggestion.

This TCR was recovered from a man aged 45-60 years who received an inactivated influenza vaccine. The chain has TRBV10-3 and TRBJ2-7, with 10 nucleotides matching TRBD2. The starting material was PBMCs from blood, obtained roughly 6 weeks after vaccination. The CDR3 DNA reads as TGTGCCATCAGTGAGTCGATTCCTAGCGGGAGTCTCAACGAGCAGTACTTC. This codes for CAISESIPSGSLNEQYF.